This TCR beta chain was observed in a study of blood T cell repertoires in COVID-19 (dated by TCRdb to between 2020 and 2021). For the study in its entirety: Collaborator samples came from the United States, Italy and Spain and covered acute and convalescent phases of COVID-19. The samples were drawn from two sources: the first 160 participants of the ongoing ImmuneRACE study, and 950 to 1,500 subjects contributed by 6 global collaborators. HLA class I and class II types, where available, came from metadata supplied by the sample provider rather than from assay-based typing. Deeply sampled blood TCRbeta repertoires from subjects exposed to, actively infected with, or recovered from COVID-19 were included in the dataset. The prospective study material was composed of cDNA or gDNA derived from T cells, B-cell-depleted T cells, or PBMCs. A de-identified subject ID, COVID-19 status, age in years and sex were almost always included in the sample metadata. The repertoires were released in a freely available public database meant as a resource for research on the immune response to SARS-CoV-2. Points the paper makes about the study in general: The quantity of clinical and demographic metadata differed by source and by participant and was supplied without curation.

Collaborating institutions collected whole blood in K2EDTA tubes following their own protocols. For TCRbeta analysis, collaborators shipped samples as frozen whole blood, isolated PBMCs, or DNA extracted from either of those sample types. TCRbeta CDR3 regions were amplified from genomic DNA by means of the immunoSEQ Assay, a bias-controlled multiplex PCR. Under the source paper's analysis protocol: Within the assay, amplification of reference gene primers was used to estimate how many nucleated cells each sample contained. To quantify the absolute abundance of each unique TCRbeta CDR3 rearrangement, sequence reads were collapsed and filtered. For each sample, productive Simpson clonality was calculated as the square root of Simpson's diversity index over productive rearrangements. What TCRdb holds here is the immuneACCESS table cut down to in-frame rearrangements. Part of the clones is not present; checked against another copy, under half of the missing clones reflect an unresolved V gene, and the others are unexplained. V and J calls plus clone size are reproduced from that table; the DNA served to infer D and trimming. This sample holds about 160,000 clones; 85% were observed only once. 2.5% to 4% of the sample comes from the top ten.

V is clipped by 7 bases and J by 2 bases, and the sequence between their germline boundaries is 18 bases long. CDR1 and CDR2 were assigned from the germline V gene (reference sequence) as GTSNPN and SVGIG. The CDR3 contains 15 residues, cysteine and phenylalanine counted. Kept here is only the CDR3 DNA, which spans 45 bases and is read in frame from base 1. Points on this clone: No cognate antigen has been identified for it. Base qualities are not at hand, and no much larger clone is one base apart.

Sample: peripheral blood. The source of this sequence is a human donor with acute or convalescent COVID-19. The donor label of this sample is uncertain. The chain is assembled from TRBV30 and TRBJ1-5; possibly the D gene is TRBD1, per 6 matching bases. The base sequence is TGTGCCTCATCAAGGGGGGGCTCCGGCAATCAGCCCCAGCATTTT. Translation gives CASSRGGSGNQPQHF.